The rows below give T cell receptor beta chains drawn from one sample of a study of T-cell reconstitution after alpha-beta-depleted transplantation in children. Via MiXCR, TCRdb re-called the PCR reads, giving one row per CDR3 protein. This table holds tens of thousands of distinct CDR3 sequences, 15% to 18% found once. The sequencing here drew on PBMCs, mostly from graft donor cells, taken 180 days after TCRalphabeta/CD19-depleted stem cell transplant. The receptors come from a male patient aged 2 to 9 who had a stem cell transplant for acute lymphoblastic leukemia, so the T cells may come from the graft donor. Each CDR3 is given with its conserved first and last residue. The D gene is left open where the match is weak. For some rows the clone size is stated as once, few or many, or as a class when expanded; others skip it.

d_gene	j_gene	abundance	v_gene	CDR3nt	CDR3aa
-	TRBJ1-2	few	TRBV12-3/TRBV12-4	TGTGCCAGCACCTTCATAAGAAGGGGCTACACCTTC	CASTFIRRGYTF
-	TRBJ2-1	few	TRBV7-8	TGTGCCAGCAGCTTAACGGAGAGCTCCTACAATGAGCAGTTCTTC	CASSLTESSYNEQFF
-	TRBJ1-2	few	TRBV6-2/TRBV6-3	TGTGCCAGCACCTCTTTGGGGGGTACCTATGGCTACACCTTC	CASTSLGGTYGYTF
-	TRBJ1-4	-	TRBV7-2	TGTGCCAGCAGCTTAACCGGGACTCCAAAATCTGGAAAACTGTTTTTT	CASSLTGTPKSGKLFF
-	TRBJ1-1	-	TRBV6-5	TGTGCCAGCAGTTACTCTTGGGATAACACTGAAGCTTTCTTT	CASSYSWDNTEAFF
-	TRBJ2-1	-	TRBV20-1	TGCAGTGCCCCTCAGGGTGGGGCTTCCTACAATGAGCAGTTCTTC	CSAPQGGASYNEQFF
-	TRBJ2-7	few	TRBV9	TGTGCCAGCAGCGTAGGGTCCGGGTTCGAGCAGTACTTC	CASSVGSGFEQYF
-	TRBJ1-1	-	TRBV27	TGTGCCAGCTCAAGGGGGTACTTGAACACTGAAGCTTTCTTT	CASSRGYLNTEAFF
-	TRBJ1-2	-	TRBV28	TGTGCCAGCAGTATAATACAGGGAAACTATGGCTACACCTTC	CASSIIQGNYGYTF
TRBD2	TRBJ2-3	many	TRBV4-2	TGTGCCAGCAGCCGACGACTAGCGGGGGCTGATGGCACAGATACGCAGTATTTT	CASSRRLAGADGTDTQYF
TRBD2	TRBJ2-5	few	TRBV20-1	TGCAGTGCTAGAGATCCTCATCCATCCTCAGACCTCAAGCGGGGGGGCCGGGAGACCCAGTACTTC	CSARDPHPSSDLKRGGRETQYF
TRBD1	TRBJ1-1	-	TRBV5-1	TGCGCCAGCAGCAGACTGACAGGGGCGAACACTGCAGCTTTCTTT	CASSRLTGANTAAFF
TRBD2	TRBJ2-3	few	TRBV5-6	TGTGCCAGCAGCCCGGACAGGGAGGGGACTAGCGGATTCACAGATACGCAGTATTTT	CASSPDREGTSGFTDTQYF
TRBD1	TRBJ1-5	-	TRBV20-1	TGCAGTGCTAGGGACCAGGGACAGCGAAGGGAGCAGCCCCAGCATTTT	CSARDQGQRREQPQHF
-	TRBJ1-5	-	TRBV5-6	TGTGCCAGCAGCTTGTGGTCAGAGCCAATAAATCAGCGCCAGCATTTT	CASSLWSEPINQRQHF
TRBD1	TRBJ2-7	-	TRBV10-1	TGCGCCAGCAGTCAAGGACAGGGGAGACACGAGCAGTACTTC	CASSQGQGRHEQYF
TRBD1	TRBJ2-5	many	TRBV9	TGTGCCAGCAGCGTAGGGACAGGGGCCCTGTACCAAGAGACCCAGTACTTC	CASSVGTGALYQETQYF
TRBD1	TRBJ2-7	once	TRBV10-1	TGCGCCAGCACGGAGACAGGGTTTGACGAGCAGTACTTC	CASTETGFDEQYF